This TCR beta chain was documented in a study of T cell clusters in autoimmune cytopenias. Study outcomes and limitations: A dominant lymphoma-associated repertoire apparently masked the cluster-lack signature in secondary cytopenia versus chronic lymphocytic leukemia.

The CDR3 length is 12 residues. CDR1 MNHNY and CDR2 SVGAGI come from the germline V gene (reference sequence). TRB rearrangements were amplified by touch-down multiplex PCR with mixed TRB-A/B primers. TCRdb derives one entry per CDR3 protein from the multiplex PCR reads, leaving out DNA. The sample has 6,000 to 7,000 distinct CDR3 sequences, and its top ten clones hold about 31%. Comment on this clonotype: The antigen remains undetermined.

TRB amplification used approximately 250 ng of peripheral blood genomic DNA. These data were also reused for a study on T cell repertoires in aging, cancer and after chemotherapy. Per that study: Donors were grouped into six age bands spanning 30 or younger through 70 or older. Repeat sampling of healthy donors over several months to years showed clear clonal overlap. Compared with age-matched healthy donors, untreated hematological or solid cancer patients showed higher blood TCR clonality.

This chain links TRBV6-6 with TRBJ1-3. The receptor was isolated from a human donor in good health. The sequencing sample was made of peripheral blood. The CDR3 loop is CASSGDRYTIYF.